This record covers a single T cell receptor beta chain. The identical CDR3 is also encoded by other nucleotide sequences in the sample. Repertoires were generated with immunoSEQ multiplex PCR, while TCRdb's copy carries only in-frame clones and drops some. The top ten clones hold around 0.92% of a sample with around 290,000 clones, 88% of them seen once. Participants came from roughly 24 US areas, aged about 18 to 90 years. Grouping used clinical history reported by participants in a survey and questionnaire. Two negative PCRs, clearance, or symptom resolution were required of recovered Cohort 3 donors. The data were taken from a study of blood T cell repertoires in COVID-19. The CDR3 runs 12 residues. Germline CDR1 reads LGHDT; CDR2 reads YNNKEL (reference sequence). Trimming took off 6 bases at V and 6 bases at J, with 10 bases between the two ends.

This clonotype was obtained from a woman in her thirties who had recovered from COVID-19. The sequenced material came from PBMCs or T cells enriched from blood (not recorded which). The chain carries TRBV3-1 (or the pseudogene TRBV3-2) and TRBJ2-3; tentatively, D is TRBD2 (6 bases). The CDR3 DNA sequence: TGTGCCAGCAGTCAGCTAGCGGATACGCAGTATTTT. Protein sequence: CASSQLADTQYF.